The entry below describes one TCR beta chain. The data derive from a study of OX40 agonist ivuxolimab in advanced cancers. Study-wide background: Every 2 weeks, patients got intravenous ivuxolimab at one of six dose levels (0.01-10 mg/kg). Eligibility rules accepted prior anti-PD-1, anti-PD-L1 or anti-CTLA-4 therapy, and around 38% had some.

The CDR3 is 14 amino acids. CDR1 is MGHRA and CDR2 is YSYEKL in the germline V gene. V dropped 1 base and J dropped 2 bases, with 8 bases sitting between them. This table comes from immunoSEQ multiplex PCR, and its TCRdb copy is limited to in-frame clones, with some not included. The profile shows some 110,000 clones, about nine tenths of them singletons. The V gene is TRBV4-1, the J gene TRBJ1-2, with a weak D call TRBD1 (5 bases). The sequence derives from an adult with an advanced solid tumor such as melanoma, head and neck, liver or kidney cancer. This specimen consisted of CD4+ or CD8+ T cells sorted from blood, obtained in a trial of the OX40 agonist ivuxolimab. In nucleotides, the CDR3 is TGCGCCAGCAGCCAAGCCGGGACCAACTATGGCTACACCTTC. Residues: CASSQAGTNYGYTF.